Shown below are 27 T cell receptor beta chains from a single sample sequenced in a study of T-cell memory formation after mild COVID-19 (dated by TCRdb to the early 2020s). Libraries were prepared through 5' RACE. This sample was sequenced with an Illumina NovaSeq 6000. The raw public reads went through TCRdb reprocessing: fastp at Q25, MiXCR clone calling, in-frame beta chains kept. Here each entry gathers all rows of one CDR3 protein and keeps the most common genes and DNA. The sample profile shows roughly 480,000 distinct CDR3 sequences; approximately 25% of them were found once. The ten largest clones take up approximately 12% of the sample. Input material: PBMCs or a T cell subset sorted from them (not recorded which). Receptor source: an adult woman who had mild COVID-19 (a few samples of this study predate the infection). The sample titles of this study are shuffled in the database, so cell type and time point are left out; the donor was told from shared clones.

V is TRBV27 and J is TRBJ2-7; 9 bases agree with TRBD1. Per the germline V gene, CDR1 is MNHEY and CDR2 is SMNVEV (reference sequence). The CDR3 is 14 amino acids. Trimming at V came to 5 bases and at J to 5 bases, leaving 7 bases not matched to a gene. This CDR3 reads CASSPDRTGDEQYF. The CDR3 DNA is TGTGCCAGCAGTCCTGACCGGACAGGGGACGAGCAGTACTTC.

DNA for the CDR3: TGTGCCAGCAGTCCCCTGGACAGGGCGGGTCAGCCCCAGCATTTT. Amino acids: CASSPLDRAGQPQHF. This rearrangement joins TRBV12-3 or TRBV12-4 to TRBJ1-5; TRBD1 agrees at 8 bases. V trimming: 5 bases; J trimming: 6 bases; junction bases outside the gene matches: 9. The CDR3 sequence is 15 residues long.

This clonotype showed up just a few times. The genes are TRBV5-1 and TRBJ2-3; D is ambiguous. V was clipped by 3 bases and J by 5 bases, with 7 bases between them. The germline V gene has CDR1 SGHRS and CDR2 YFSETQ. The length of the CDR3 is 12 residues. In DNA form, the CDR3 reads TGCGCCAGCAGCTCGATGGGAGATACGCAGTATTTT. Translated, it gives CASSSMGDTQYF.

The chain couples TRBV29-1 to TRBJ1-2; 7 nucleotides align to TRBD1. Per germline, CDR1 SQVTM and CDR2 ANQGSEA. The CDR3 runs to 14 residues. V dropped 3 bases and J dropped 3; count of bases not matched to a gene: 7. As DNA, the CDR3 is TGCAGCGTTGACCCTTACAGGGGAGACTATGGCTACACCTTC. Its translation: CSVDPYRGDYGYTF.

This clonotype has more than one count but fewer than ten. The J gene is TRBJ2-1, the V gene TRBV4-2; weak D call: TRBD2 (5 bases). Germline values: CDR1 LGHNA, CDR2 YNFKEQ. With 2 bases removed from V and 0 bases from J, the gap between germline ends came to 14 bases. This CDR3 has 17 residues. The CDR3 protein is CASSQLGVTSSYNEQFF. CDR3 bases: TGTGCCAGCAGCCAATTGGGAGTGACGAGCTCCTACAATGAGCAGTTCTTC.

This clonotype was seen a few times. CDR3 in DNA: TGTGCCAGCAGCCGGGGGTTAAACACCGGGGAGCTGTTTTTT. Translating it yields CASSRGLNTGELFF. The chain employs TRBV14 and TRBJ2-2, with D possibly being TRBD1 or TRBD2 (5 bases each). Germline CDR1 reads SGHDN; CDR2 reads FVKESK. This CDR3 comprises 14 residues. V gave up 4 bases and J gave up 2 bases, with 8 bases separating them.

This clonotype was seen a handful of times. CDR3 nucleotides: TGTGCCACCACTGGTCCCCCGCCCTACGAGCAGTACTTC. This translates into CATTGPPPYEQYF. V usage is TRBV28 and J usage is TRBJ2-7; D gene unclear. The CDR3 contains 13 residues. CDR1 and CDR2 (germline): MDHEN, SYDVKM. V lost 10 bases and J 2 bases, leaving 15 bases between the germline ends.

This clonotype was seen only once. J is TRBJ1-5 and V is TRBV7-9; the D gene is possibly TRBD1 (5 bases). The V and J ends lost 1 base and 3 bases respectively, with 13 bases between them. From germline, CDR1 is SEHNR and CDR2 FQNEAQ (reference sequence). This CDR3 has 16 residues. As DNA, the CDR3 is TGTGCCAGCAGCTTAGAAGGGACTGTCTTCAATCAGCCCCAGCATTTT. Its translation: CASSLEGTVFNQPQHF.

V and J are TRBV6-6 and TRBJ2-1; 7 bases agree with TRBD1. This CDR3 comprises 13 residues. CDR1 and CDR2 (germline): MNHNY, SVGAGI (reference sequence). V lost 5 bases, J lost 6 bases, and 4 bases stayed unmatched. In nucleotides, the CDR3 is TGTGCCAGCAGTCACTACAGGGGCAATGAGCAGTTCTTC. Protein: CASSHYRGNEQFF.

This chain connects TRBV6-2 or TRBV6-3 to TRBJ2-5; no clear D gene. Between the trimmed V and J ends, which lost 6 bases and 2 bases, there was a span of 16 bases. The CDR3 totals 15 residues. Looked up from germline, CDR1 is MNHEY and CDR2 is SVGEGT. The CDR3 DNA is TGTGCCAGCAGGACCAAACCCGGGCGGCAAGAGACCCAGTACTTC. This gives the protein CASRTKPGRQETQYF.

The chain uses TRBV3-1 and TRBJ2-3; no firm D call. Trimming took off 4 bases at V and 2 bases at J, with 7 bases between the two ends. This CDR3 comprises 13 residues. Germline loops: CDR1 LGHDT, CDR2 YNNKEL (reference sequence). CDR3 sequence (DNA): TGTGCCAGCAGCCCGGCCTTCACAGATACGCAGTATTTT. This translates into CASSPAFTDTQYF.

This clonotype was recorded a few times. The J gene is TRBJ2-5, the V gene TRBV27, with D unclear. This CDR3 region has 13 residues. Trimming left V 6 bases short and J 2 bases short, with 10 bases between. From germline, CDR1 is MNHEY and CDR2 SMNVEV (reference sequence). The CDR3 region is CASSNLLQETQYF. CDR3 DNA: TGTGCCAGCAGCAACCTTCTACAAGAGACCCAGTACTTC.

This clonotype was counted a few times. The chain employs TRBV15 and TRBJ2-5; possibly TRBD1 or TRBD2 for D (6 bases each). The V end was cut by 4 bases, the J end by 5 bases, with 14 bases between. Germline lookup yields CDR1 LNHNV and CDR2 YYDKDF (reference sequence). CDR3 length: 14 amino acids. The CDR3 DNA follows: TGTGCCACCAGCACCCCTCAAGGGGGGGAGACCCAGTACTTC. Amino acids: CATSTPQGGETQYF.

V gene TRBV7-2 combines with J gene TRBJ2-7; D not resolved. Germline V gene lookup returns CDR1 SGHTA and CDR2 FQGNSA. Between the trimmed V and J ends, which lost 4 bases and 0 bases, there was a span of 10 bases. The CDR3 sequence is 14 residues long. The CDR3 sequence: CASSSDGRSYEQYF. Written as DNA, the CDR3 is TGTGCCAGCAGCTCGGACGGCCGCTCCTACGAGCAGTACTTC. Supplemented by reference TRBV7-2 and TRBJ2-7, the full variable domain reads GAGVSQSPSNKVTEKGKDVELRCDPISGHTALYWYRQSLGQGLEFLIYFQGNSAPDKSGLPSDRFSAERTGGSVSTLTIQRTQQEDSAVYLCASSSDGRSYEQYFGPGTRLTVT.

The chain carries TRBV3-1 and TRBJ2-7; 9 nucleotides line up with TRBD1. V gave up 1 base and J gave up 3 bases; unmatched junction bases: 7. The germline V gene has CDR1 LGHDT and CDR2 YNNKEL (reference sequence). The CDR3 has 16 residues. The CDR3 here is CASSQGAGTGSYEQYF. CDR3 coding DNA: TGTGCCAGCAGCCAAGGGGCCGGGACAGGGAGCTACGAGCAGTACTTC.

The chain has TRBV6-6 and TRBJ2-2; TRBD2 agrees at 11 bases. V was pared by 5 bases and J by 2 bases, with 10 bases of the junction left unmatched. The CDR3 sequence is 18 residues long. Germline V gene lookup returns CDR1 MNHNY and CDR2 SVGAGI (reference sequence). In nucleotides, the CDR3 is TGTGCCAGCAGTAGCGCACCGGGACTAGCGGTTAACACCGGGGAGCTGTTTTTT. This encodes CASSSAPGLAVNTGELFF.

The rearrangement links TRBV4-3 to TRBJ2-7; D is perhaps TRBD1 (6 bases). V lost 0 bases to trimming and J lost 6 bases, with 9 bases between them. Germline V lookup: CDR1 LGHNA, CDR2 YSLEER. The CDR3 contains 13 residues. CDR3 amino acids: CASSQEDSFEQYF. CDR3 coding DNA: TGCGCCAGCAGCCAAGAGGACAGCTTCGAGCAGTACTTC.

Only a few counts were recorded for this clonotype. V gene TRBV7-6 combines with J gene TRBJ2-3; D not certain. The CDR3 covers 15 residues. V lost 1 base and J 0 bases, leaving 8 bases between the germline ends. The germline V gene has CDR1 SGHVS and CDR2 FNYEAQ. The CDR3 DNA follows: TGTGCCAGCAGCTTAGATCCGAAAAGCACAGATACGCAGTATTTT. This codes for CASSLDPKSTDTQYF.

The V and J genes are TRBV7-2 and TRBJ2-3; D is undetermined. This CDR3 region has 16 residues. CDR1 is SGHTA, CDR2 FQGNSA, per germline. V lost 11 bases, J lost 3 bases, and 24 bases lay in between. CDR3 in DNA: TGTGCCTCTCAAACGGCAGGCCCCCCTGGGACAGATACGCAGTATTTT. Translating it yields CASQTAGPPGTDTQYF.

V gene TRBV20-1 combines with J gene TRBJ2-1, with a possible D match to TRBD1 (6 bases). The CDR3 totals 11 residues. Trimming shortened V by 6 bases and J by 10 bases, and 13 bases separated the two germline ends. Germline V CDR1 and CDR2: DFQATT, SNEGSKA (reference sequence). The CDR3: CSALPGTEQFF. For the CDR3, the DNA is TGCAGTGCGTTACCGGGGACAGAGCAGTTCTTC.

This clonotype was picked up a small number of times. J is TRBJ2-1 and V is TRBV29-1, with 8 bases that match TRBD2. The germline CDR1 and CDR2 sequences are SQVTM and ANQGSEA. With 4 bases clipped from V and 9 bases from J, the junction kept 11 bases outside the gene matches. CDR3 size: 14 residues. The CDR3, as DNA: TGCAGCGTTGTCCCGAAAGGCGGGAGGTTTGAGCAGTTCTTC. Its translation is CSVVPKGGRFEQFF.

This clonotype has a count of ten or more. The chain employs TRBV5-1 and TRBJ2-7, with unresolved D. Germline V gene data show CDR1 as SGHRS and CDR2 as YFSETQ. The CDR3 sequence is 14 residues long. The V and J ends lost 3 bases and 2 bases respectively, with 12 bases between them. In DNA form, the CDR3 reads TGCGCCAGCAGCTGGGCAGGAAACCCCTACGAGCAGTACTTC. It specifies CASSWAGNPYEQYF. Drawing the rest from reference TRBV5-1 and TRBJ2-7, the complete variable domain is KAGVTQTPRYLIKTRGQQVTLSCSPISGHRSVSWYQQTPGQGLQFLFEYFSETQRNKGNFPGRFSGRQFSNSRSEMNVSTLELGDSALYLCASSWAGNPYEQYFGPGTRLTVT.

This clonotype was recorded a few times. The CDR3 protein is CASSLGQRNEKLFF. In DNA form, the CDR3 reads TGTGCCAGCAGCTTGGGACAGAGAAATGAAAAACTGTTTTTT. The rearrangement joins TRBV5-6 to TRBJ1-4, with D tentatively TRBD1 (5 bases). CDR1 and CDR2 (germline): SGHDT, YYEEEE. V was clipped by 0 bases and J by 5 bases, with 8 bases between them. This CDR3 spans 14 amino acids.

V is TRBV4-1 and J is TRBJ1-2; weak D call: TRBD1 (5 bases). The CDR3 contains 15 residues. Germline V gives CDR1 MGHRA, CDR2 YSYEKL. Trimming pared 6 bases from V and 4 bases from J, leaving 18 bases between. The DNA for the CDR3 is TGCGCCAGCAGGCTGATACGGGGGTCTAGCTATGGCTACACCTTC. It yields the protein CASRLIRGSSYGYTF.

V usage is TRBV7-9 and J usage is TRBJ2-7, with 8 bases that match TRBD1. V was clipped by 5 bases and J by 3 bases; unmatched bases: 6. CDR3 length: 14 residues. Looked up from germline, CDR1 is SEHNR and CDR2 is FQNEAQ (reference sequence). The CDR3 here is CASSPGQVNYEQYF. CDR3 DNA: TGTGCCAGCAGCCCGGGACAGGTCAACTACGAGCAGTACTTC.

The chain combines TRBV7-6 with TRBJ2-7, with 7 bases fitting TRBD2. Trimming at V came to 0 bases and at J to 3 bases, leaving 8 bases not matched to a gene. Germline V gene data show CDR1 as SGHVS and CDR2 as FNYEAQ. The CDR3 consists of 16 residues. Written as DNA, the CDR3 is TGTGCCAGCAGCTTAGCTAGCCTAGCGGACCTCTACGAGCAGTACTTC. Translating gives CASSLASLADLYEQYF.

The chain employs TRBV7-8 and TRBJ1-1; unclear D gene. The CDR3 loop spans 13 amino acids. Between the trimmed V and J ends, which lost 5 bases and 1 base, there was a span of 8 bases. CDR1 is SGHVS, CDR2 FQNEAQ, per germline. CDR3 in DNA: TGTGCCAGCAGCGGATGGAGGAACACTGAAGCTTTCTTT. Its protein is CASSGWRNTEAFF.